The present T cell receptor (beta chain) was sequenced within a study of tumor and adjacent non-tumor tissue in lung cancer. In the study overall: The cohort had 12 adenocarcinoma, a couple of squamous cell and 1 small cell patients.

On this clonotype itself: Its antigen is still unknown. The junction and the germline gene differ at one end; a read error may be behind it.

CDR1 and CDR2 (germline): SGHAT, FQDESV (reference sequence). The CDR3 runs to 12 residues. Points from the study as a whole: Normal lung showed higher cumulative top 100 clone frequency than tumor. Significantly higher TCR diversity was found in tumor than normal lung. Shorter survival was associated with higher TCR diversity in tumors.

TCRbeta libraries were built with three rounds of nested PCR, modified from ARM-PCR. TCRdb passed the multiplex PCR reads through MiXCR, listing each CDR3 protein once. The table records about 75,000 distinct CDR3 sequences, approximately 71% of them present only once. The template was RNA from unsorted bulk tissue. Distant lung tissue was collected more than 3 cm away from the tumor edge. The sequencing input was distant non-tumor lung tissue. This clonotype originated in a woman aged 50 to 60 with non-small cell lung cancer. The rearrangement joins TRBV11-1 to TRBJ2-1; 8 positions match TRBD2. The CDR3 DNA is TGTGCCAGCAGCCAGACTAGCGATGAGCAGTTTTTC. Its protein product is CASSQTSDEQFF.